These 31 T cell receptor beta chains share one sample of origin, sequenced in a study of blood T cell repertoires in COVID-19. Profiled with immunoSEQ multiplex PCR; TCRdb holds only in-frame clones, not every one. This table has 490,000 or so clones, 70% to 90% appearing once. The sequenced material came from PBMCs or T cells enriched from blood (not recorded which). These receptors were taken from a woman between 55 and 75 years old who had recovered from COVID-19.

This rearrangement joins TRBV24-1 to TRBJ2-3; D may be TRBD2 (6 bases). V gave up 2 bases and J gave up 1 base, with 15 bases separating them. Germline V gene lookup returns CDR1 KGHDR and CDR2 SFDVKD. The CDR3 runs 17 residues. CDR3 sequence reads: CATSDSWGEDRTDTQYF. CDR3 in DNA: TGTGCCACCAGTGATTCCTGGGGGGAGGACCGCACAGATACGCAGTATTTT.

The V and J genes are TRBV5-7 and TRBJ1-4; no firm D call. TRBV5-7 is sorted into the ORF group, with uncertain function. Trimming stripped 3 bases from V and 10 bases from J, with 4 bases between. This CDR3 spans 10 amino acids. DNA of the CDR3: TGTGCCAGCAGCTGCGGAAAACTGTTTTTT. Encoded protein: CASSCGKLFF.

The chain links TRBV24-1 to TRBJ2-2; 7 bases agree with TRBD2. V lost 4 bases and J lost 1; bases outside the gene matches: 2. Germline V gives CDR1 KGHDR, CDR2 SFDVKD. The CDR3 runs 15 residues. CDR3 sequence reads: CATSEGGKNTGELFF. The CDR3 nucleotides are TGTGCCACCAGTGAGGGAGGGAAGAACACCGGGGAGCTGTTTTTT.

The chain employs TRBV18 and TRBJ2-3, with D perhaps TRBD2 (6 bases). Trimming removed 4 bases from V and 2 bases from J, with 10 bases in between. From germline, CDR1 is KGHSH and CDR2 LQKENI. This CDR3 is built from 14 residues. The CDR3 sequence is CASSQIADTDTQYF. The CDR3 nucleotides are TGTGCCAGCTCACAAATAGCGGACACAGATACGCAGTATTTT.

The J gene is TRBJ1-5, the V gene TRBV11-2, with 7 nucleotides matching TRBD1. Germline CDR1 reads SGHAT; CDR2 reads FQNNGV. The CDR3 is made up of 14 amino acids. The V gene end was trimmed by 5 bases and the J gene end by 0 bases; junction bases not matched to a gene: 1. The CDR3 DNA reads as TGTGCCAGCAGCCCAGGGGGTAGCAATCAGCCCCAGCATTTT. It is translated as CASSPGGSNQPQHF.

The sample holds many counts of this clone. The V gene is TRBV11-2, the J gene TRBJ2-5; 13 bases are a match to TRBD2. Unmatched junction bases numbered 9, after V lost 3 bases and J lost 5 bases. Germline CDR1 SGHAT, CDR2 FQNNGV. The CDR3 totals 17 residues. The CDR3 here is CASSLGLAGTAGETQYF. The DNA for the CDR3 is TGTGCCAGCAGCTTGGGACTAGCGGGGACCGCTGGGGAGACCCAGTACTTC. The whole variable domain, filled in from reference TRBV11-2 and TRBJ2-5, reads EAGVAQSPRYKIIEKRQSVAFWCNPISGHATLYWYQQILGQGPKLLIQFQNNGVVDDSQLPKDRFSAERLKGVDSTLKIQPAKLEDSAVYLCASSLGLAGTAGETQYFGPGTRLLVL.

This clone was detected once. At one end the junction does not follow the germline gene, possibly because of a read error. V gene TRBV5-6 combines with J gene TRBJ2-7; TRBD1 matches 7 bases. This CDR3 is 13 amino acids long. Germline CDR1 SGHDT, CDR2 YYEEEE. As DNA, the CDR3 is TGTGCCAGCAGGTTGGGACAGTCCTACGAGCAGTACTTC. Protein sequence: CASRLGQSYEQYF.

The chain has TRBV24-1 and TRBJ2-3, with TRBD2 matching over 10 bases. V trimming: 2 bases; J trimming: 0 bases; junction bases outside the gene matches: 4. This CDR3 has 17 amino acids. Per germline, CDR1 KGHDR and CDR2 SFDVKD. CDR3 sequence (DNA): TGTGCCACCAGTGATTCTCGGACTAGCGGAAGCACAGATACGCAGTATTTT. This codes for CATSDSRTSGSTDTQYF.

This clone showed up just once. The CDR3 loop reads CASRFAGTYEQYF. The CDR3 region has the DNA TGTGCCAGTAGATTTGCGGGAACGTACGAGCAGTACTTC. The chain uses TRBV19 and TRBJ2-7; weak D call: TRBD2 (6 bases). V was pared by 6 bases and J by 4 bases, with 13 bases between. CDR1 is LNHDA and CDR2 is SQIVND in the germline V gene (reference sequence). The CDR3 contains 13 residues.

The chain recombines TRBV6-2 or TRBV6-3 with TRBJ2-2; TRBD1 might be the D (6 bases). V dropped 6 bases and J dropped 5 bases, with 16 bases sitting between them. CDR1 and CDR2 (germline): MNHEY, SVGEGT. The CDR3 is 15 residues long. CDR3 bases: TGTGCCAGCAGCCCACAGGGCCTTAAAACCGGGGAGCTGTTTTTT. It codes for CASSPQGLKTGELFF.

This clone was recorded once. The V call is TRBV27, the J call TRBJ1-6, with D perhaps matching TRBD1 (6 bases). Germline loops: CDR1 MNHEY, CDR2 SMNVEV (reference sequence). The CDR3 runs to 13 residues. Trimming shortened V by 6 bases and J by 9 bases, and 12 bases separated the two germline ends. CDR3 sequence (DNA): TGTGCCAGCAGGCCAGGGGTGGGTTCACCCCTCCACTTT. Amino acids: CASRPGVGSPLHF.

The chain recombines TRBV20-1 with TRBJ1-2, with no clear D. The length of the CDR3 is 12 residues. Trimming left V 3 bases short and J 5 bases short, with 10 bases between. The V gene's germline CDR1 is DFQATT and CDR2 SNEGSKA (reference sequence). CDR3 in amino acids: CSASRTSYGYTF. DNA for the CDR3: TGCAGTGCTAGTCGTACGAGTTATGGCTACACCTTC.

CDR3 sequence (DNA): TGCGCCAGCAGCTTGGGCCAGGTAGTGAACACCGGGGAGCTGTTTTTT. It yields the protein CASSLGQVVNTGELFF. The V call is TRBV5-1, the J call TRBJ2-2; D gene ambiguous. Germline V gives CDR1 SGHRS, CDR2 YFSETQ. The CDR3 consists of 16 residues. The V end lost 0 bases, the J end lost 1 base, and 10 bases lay between the germline ends. Drawing the rest from reference TRBV5-1 and TRBJ2-2, the complete variable domain is KAGVTQTPRYLIKTRGQQVTLSCSPISGHRSVSWYQQTPGQGLQFLFEYFSETQRNKGNFPGRFSGRQFSNSRSEMNVSTLELGDSALYLCASSLGQVVNTGELFFGEGSRLTVL.

The V and J genes are TRBV2 and TRBJ2-7; 9 nucleotides align to TRBD1. Germline V gene data show CDR1 as SNHLY and CDR2 as FYNNEI. V dropped 4 bases and J dropped 6; count of bases not matched to a gene: 4. The CDR3 consists of 13 residues. The CDR3 DNA reads as TGTGCCAGCAGTGTGGACAGGGGATTCGAGCAGTACGTC. It is translated as CASSVDRGFEQYV.

This chain uses TRBV2 with TRBJ1-1, with D uncertain. From germline, CDR1 is SNHLY and CDR2 FYNNEI. V was pared by 6 bases and J by 0 bases, with 11 bases between. The CDR3 consists of 14 residues. The CDR3 region is CASRNRYLNTEAFF. The CDR3 nucleotides are TGTGCCAGCAGAAACAGATACCTGAACACTGAAGCTTTCTTT.

V and J are TRBV7-9 and TRBJ2-3; weak D call: TRBD1 (5 bases). Between the trimmed V and J ends, which lost 3 bases and 6 bases, there was a span of 10 bases. Germline CDR1 SEHNR, CDR2 FQNEAQ (reference sequence). The CDR3 consists of 13 residues. This CDR3 is CASSFSGADTQYF. The CDR3 DNA follows: TGTGCCAGCAGCTTTAGTGGGGCGGATACGCAGTATTTT.

This clone appeared once. In the same sample, other DNA sequences code for this CDR3. This rearrangement joins TRBV5-1 to TRBJ2-2, with no clear D. CDR1 and CDR2 (germline): SGHRS, YFSETQ. The V and J ends lost 4 bases and 4 bases respectively, with 8 bases between them. The CDR3 consists of 13 residues. The CDR3 loop is CASSLDGTGELFF. In DNA, the CDR3 is TGCGCCAGCAGCCTGGACGGCACCGGGGAGCTGTTTTTT.

The gene calls are TRBV2 and TRBJ2-3, with 8 bases aligning to TRBD1. The J segment lost 4 bases and the V segment lost 6 bases, leaving 6 bases of the junction unmatched. CDR3 length: 14 residues. Germline lookup yields CDR1 SNHLY and CDR2 FYNNEI. The CDR3 DNA is TGTGCCAGCAGGGACAGGGACCATTCAGATACGCAGTATTTT. It codes for CASRDRDHSDTQYF.

Only one count was recorded for this clone. V is TRBV14 and J is TRBJ1-1; D remains unclear. The CDR3 loop spans 15 amino acids. V was clipped by 1 base and J by 1 base, with 10 bases between them. Germline V gene lookup returns CDR1 SGHDN and CDR2 FVKESK. CDR3 loop: CASSQAFRENTEAFF. The CDR3 DNA reads as TGTGCCAGCAGCCAAGCTTTCCGGGAGAACACTGAAGCTTTCTTT.

The chain uses TRBV12-5 and TRBJ1-3, with D hard to call. This CDR3 is 14 amino acids long. The germline V gene has CDR1 LGHNT and CDR2 FRNRAP. Trimming shortened V by 1 base and J by 4 bases, and 8 bases separated the two germline ends. The CDR3 DNA reads TGTGCTAGTGGTTTGGGAGGAGCCGGAAACACCATATATTTT. It is translated as CASGLGGAGNTIYF.

The rearrangement joins TRBV6-5 to TRBJ1-5; D is perhaps TRBD1 (5 bases). V gave up 6 bases and J gave up 8 bases, with 20 bases separating them. In germline, CDR1 is MNHEY, CDR2 SVGAGI. This CDR3 contains 15 residues. The CDR3 DNA follows: TGTGCCAGCAGCCTAACGGGGGGGATGGAGAAGCCCCAGCATTTT. It yields the protein CASSLTGGMEKPQHF.

The chain combines TRBV10-3 with TRBJ1-2; D not resolved. The CDR3 is made up of 13 amino acids. The V end was cut by 6 bases, the J end by 1 base, with 9 bases between. In germline, CDR1 is ENHRY, CDR2 SYGVKD. The CDR3 DNA is TGTGCCATCAGATCCAGTGTTAACTATGGCTACACCTTC. This gives the protein CAIRSSVNYGYTF.

This rearrangement joins TRBV14 to TRBJ2-2, with TRBD1 matching over 7 bases. J was trimmed by 6 bases and V by 3 bases; bases with no gene match: 7. This CDR3 region has 15 residues. From germline, CDR1 is SGHDN and CDR2 FVKESK. CDR3 sequence reads: CASSQIDRVSGELFF. The CDR3, as DNA: TGTGCCAGCAGCCAGATTGACAGGGTATCCGGGGAGCTGTTTTTT.

V is TRBV5-1 and J is TRBJ1-5; D is possibly TRBD1 (5 bases). The CDR3 spans 14 residues. CDR1 is SGHRS, CDR2 YFSETQ, per germline. V dropped 4 bases and J dropped 5 bases, with 13 bases sitting between them. CDR3: CASSPDSSYQPQHF. For the CDR3, the DNA is TGCGCCAGCAGCCCCGACAGCAGCTATCAGCCCCAGCATTTT.

The chain is built from TRBV7-2 and TRBJ2-3; TRBD1 agrees at 7 bases. The germline gives CDR1 SGHTA, CDR2 FQGNSA. The length of the CDR3 is 13 residues. The ends lost 8 bases at V and 6 bases at J; junction bases unmatched: 8. CDR3 amino acids: CASGPTGLDTQYF. The DNA for the CDR3 is TGTGCCAGCGGTCCGACAGGGCTGGATACGCAGTATTTT.

The rearrangement links TRBV6-6 to TRBJ2-5; TRBD2 matches at 7 bases. The junction had 14 bases not matched to a gene; V was cut back by 4 bases and J by 6 bases. Germline V gene lookup returns CDR1 MNHNY and CDR2 SVGAGI (reference sequence). The CDR3 runs to 16 residues. The CDR3 is CASSFRTRWEGKTQYF. As DNA, the CDR3 is TGTGCCAGCAGTTTCCGGACTAGGTGGGAGGGAAAGACCCAGTACTTC.

Details on this clone: The same CDR3 also results from other DNA sequences found in this sample. The chain employs TRBV25-1 and TRBJ1-6; D is perhaps TRBD1 (5 bases). The CDR3 sequence is 13 residues long. Trimming took 4 bases from V and 7 from J, leaving 8 bases between them. CDR1 is MGHDK, CDR2 SYGVNS, per germline. This chain's CDR3 is CASSGQGNSPLHF. CDR3 sequence (DNA): TGTGCCAGCAGTGGCCAGGGCAATTCACCCCTCCACTTT.

This clone was recorded once. The chain recombines TRBV7-2 with TRBJ2-2, with a possible D match to TRBD2 (6 bases). The CDR3 is 16 amino acids. CDR1 is SGHTA, CDR2 FQGNSA, per germline. The V gene lost 6 bases and the J gene lost 0 bases, with 14 bases spanning the gap. CDR3 bases: TGTGCCAGCAGTCTTATGGGGGGAGCGAACACCGGGGAGCTGTTTTTT. It codes for CASSLMGGANTGELFF.

In this sample, this clone turned up once. The V gene is TRBV7-2, the J gene TRBJ1-4, with D possibly matching TRBD1 (6 bases). Germline V gives CDR1 SGHTA, CDR2 FQGNSA. The ends were cut back, 6 bases at V and 4 bases at J, with 12 bases in the middle. This CDR3 comprises 14 residues. The CDR3 region has the DNA TGTGCCAGCAGTATAGGACAGATTAATGAAAAACTGTTTTTT. Protein product: CASSIGQINEKLFF.

The chain employs TRBV7-8 and TRBJ2-7; TRBD1 matches at 7 bases. This CDR3 is 12 amino acids long. V was clipped by 5 bases and J by 5 bases; unmatched bases: 3. Per the germline V gene, CDR1 is SGHVS and CDR2 is FQNEAQ. CDR3 region: CASSPDRNEQYF. The CDR3 region has the DNA TGTGCCAGCAGCCCGGACAGGAACGAGCAGTACTTC.

This chain uses TRBV2 with TRBJ2-5, with D hard to call. V was shortened by 4 bases and J by 3 bases, with 9 bases between the two germline ends. Per the germline V gene, CDR1 is SNHLY and CDR2 is FYNNEI. There are 13 residues in the CDR3. The CDR3 coding sequence is TGTGCCAGCAGTGTGACGGGTGAAGAGACCCAGTACTTC. Translating it yields CASSVTGEETQYF.